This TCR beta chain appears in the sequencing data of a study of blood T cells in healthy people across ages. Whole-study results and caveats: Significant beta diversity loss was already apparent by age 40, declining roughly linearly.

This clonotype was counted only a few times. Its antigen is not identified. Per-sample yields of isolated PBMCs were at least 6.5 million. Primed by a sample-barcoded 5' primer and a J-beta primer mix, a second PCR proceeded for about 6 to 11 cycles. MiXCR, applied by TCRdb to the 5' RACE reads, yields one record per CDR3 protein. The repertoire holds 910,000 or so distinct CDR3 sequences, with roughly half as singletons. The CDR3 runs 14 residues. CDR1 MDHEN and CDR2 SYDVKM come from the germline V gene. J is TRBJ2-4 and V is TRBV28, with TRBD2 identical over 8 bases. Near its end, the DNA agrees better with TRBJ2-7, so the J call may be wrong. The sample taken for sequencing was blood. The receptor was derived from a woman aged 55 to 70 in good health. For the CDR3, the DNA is TGTGCCAGCAGTCCTCCGGGACTAGTTGGCGAGCAGTACTTC. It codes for CASSPPGLVGEQYF.